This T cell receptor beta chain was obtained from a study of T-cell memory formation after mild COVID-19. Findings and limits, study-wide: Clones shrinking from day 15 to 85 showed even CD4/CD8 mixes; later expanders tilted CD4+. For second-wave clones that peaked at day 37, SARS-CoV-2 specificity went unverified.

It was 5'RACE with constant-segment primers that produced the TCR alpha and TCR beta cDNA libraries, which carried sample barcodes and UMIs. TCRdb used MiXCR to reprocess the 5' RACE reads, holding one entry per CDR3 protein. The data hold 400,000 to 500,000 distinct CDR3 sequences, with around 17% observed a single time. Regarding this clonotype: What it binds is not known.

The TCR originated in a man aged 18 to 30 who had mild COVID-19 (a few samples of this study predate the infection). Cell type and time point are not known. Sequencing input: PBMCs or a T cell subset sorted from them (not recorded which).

This CDR3 is CASSLQASGTYDGYTF. CDR3 bases: TGTGCCAGCAGCCTCCAGGCCTCCGGTACCTACGATGGCTACACCTTC. This rearrangement joins TRBV7-2 to TRBJ1-2; unclear D gene. Germline V gene sequence: CDR1 SGHTA, CDR2 FQGNSA. Trimming cost V 5 bases and J 6 bases, with 22 bases left between them. This CDR3 is built from 16 residues.